This T cell receptor (beta chain) derives from a study of blood T cell repertoires in COVID-19. Background on the study: The United States, Italy and Spain provided the acute and convalescent COVID-19 samples. The cDNA or gDNA used as material had been derived from T cells, B-cell-depleted T cells, or PBMCs.

In the original analysis: Scientists estimated how many nucleated cells there were by amplifying reference gene primers. Repertoires were generated with immunoSEQ multiplex PCR, while TCRdb's copy carries only in-frame clones and drops some. V and J calls plus clone size are reproduced from that table; the DNA served to infer D and trimming. The sample contains some 210,000 clones, around 92% of which appear only once. Germline V gene lookup returns CDR1 SGDLS and CDR2 YYNGEE. The CDR3 has 15 residues. V lost 4 bases, J lost 2 bases, and 6 bases stayed unmatched. The sequenced sample was peripheral blood. This TCR was sampled from a man between 25 and 39 years old with acute or convalescent COVID-19. The J gene is TRBJ2-3, the V gene TRBV9; 8 bases are shared with TRBD1. CDR3 nucleotide sequence: TGTGCCAGCAGCCCCCGACAGGGGCACACAGATACGCAGTATTTT. Protein: CASSPRQGHTDTQYF.